This TCR beta chain is from a study of low-dose radiotherapy and immunotherapy resistance in tumors (dated by TCRdb to the early 2020s). Study-level background: Cohort 1 received 0.5 Gy per fraction every 2 weeks, with a prescribed total PTV dose of 6.5 Gy. The translational analysis covered eight patients: three from the first dose cohort and the first five from the second dose cohort. Randomization of trial participants into treatment groups was not performed. Cohort 2 received 1 Gy per fraction every two weeks, with a total of 13 Gy over 26 weeks. Nivolumab was administered intravenously as a 240 mg flat dose every two weeks, and ipilimumab was administered intravenously at 1 mg/kg every six weeks. Intravenous cyclophosphamide at 200 mg/m2 was administered every two weeks, one day ahead of each radiation and immunotherapy administration. Aspirin 300 mg was taken orally once daily by patients for four cycles, starting on cycle 1 day 1.

This clonotype is described as medium-sized (0.01 to 0.1%). It has no known antigen specificity. There are no base qualities to consult, and no much larger clone falls within one base. Data came from an Illumina HiSeq 2500. First-strand cDNA was synthesized with Superscript III and a set of TRAV- and TRBV-specific primers, covering both TCRalpha and TCRbeta chains. TCRs were amplified with Phusion for 20 to 25 PCR cycles using a constant-region primer together with the adapter attached to the V primers. Amplification of the isolated mRNA was done with the MessageAmp II aRNA Amplification Kit, which involved a roughly 17-hour in vitro transcription at 37 degrees C. The Dynabeads mRNA DIRECT Purification Kit was used to isolate the mRNA for TCR sequencing. Indexed Illumina adapters were added in a second Phusion PCR of about 26 cycles, and the PCR products were purified with AMPure XP beads. On the study's bioinformatics: Custom Perl scripts were used to pool TCR sequences that encoded the same protein, to remove out-of-frame sequences, and to calculate the abundance of each clonotype. The analysis excluded TCR sequences that were supported by just one read. The metrics used to describe the repertoires included Shannon entropy, Gini index, clonality, richness, and the frequency of TCRs shared between repertoires. The public sequencing data were trimmed at Q25 with fastp and processed into clonotypes with MiXCR by TCRdb, which kept only in-frame beta chains. CDR3 protein sequences are deduplicated, and each keeps its most common genes and DNA. The V and J calls, along with clone size, are taken from TCRdb and not from the paper's own processing. The sample includes almost 40,000 distinct CDR3 sequences, with 30% to 35% observed a single time. In total, the top ten clones hold around 3.5% of the sample.

The germline V end is reduced by 7 bases and the J end by 3 bases; junction bases left unmatched: 6. The CDR3 goes from the cysteine to the phenylalanine over 15 residues. Only CDR3 DNA is held: 45 bases, read in frame from base 1. CDR1 and CDR2, per the germline V gene, are MDHEN and SYDVKM. The sample's time point label, decoded: before trial treatment. The donors came from RACIN, which was a single-arm phase I dose-escalation trial that paired nivolumab and ipilimumab with aspirin, low-dose cyclophosphamide and low-dose radiotherapy. Patients were eligible if they had advanced solid tumors that were TIL-negative.

Recombination connected TRBV28 to TRBJ2-7, with 13 central nucleotides matching TRBD2. This TCR came from a male donor with gallbladder cancer. Sequences were derived from PBMCs, sampled before treatment. The nucleotides are TGTGCCAGCACTCTAAGGACTAGCGGGAGCTACGAGCAGTACTTC. Its protein reads: CASTLRTSGSYEQYF.